This TCR beta chain was recorded in a study of spatial heterogeneity in lung cancer. Overall study: Counts of TCR transcripts in tumor regions correlated strongly with a matched bulk RNA-seq T cell module score. General study results and limits: Coverage of tumor T cells was estimated at approximately 7% for alpha chains and 13% for beta chains. The number of expanded tumor alpha and beta chains correlated with mutation number.

This clonotype was picked up many times. Its antigen is still unknown. The time point was: sample taken at primary tumor resection. The donors comprised approximately 75 untreated early-stage non-small cell lung cancer patients. No cell sorting; template was whole RNA from tumor, lung tissue or PBMC. The CDR3 extends over 13 amino acids. CDR1 is LGHDT, CDR2 YNNKEL, per germline (reference sequence). Between the trimmed V and J ends, which lost 6 bases and 4 bases, there was a span of 12 bases. In TCRdb, the 5' RACE reads were re-called with MiXCR into one record per CDR3 protein. The repertoire holds approximately 5,000 distinct CDR3 sequences, around 8.1% seen once, with roughly a third in the top ten.

The TCR originated in a female donor with early-stage non-small cell lung cancer. The gene calls are TRBV3-1 and TRBJ1-1, with D maybe TRBD1 (6 bases). Sequenced here: lung tumor tissue, sampled at surgery. The CDR3 protein is CASRLKGGTEAFF. As DNA, the CDR3 is TGTGCCAGCAGATTAAAAGGGGGCACTGAAGCTTTCTTT. The full variable domain, rest sourced from reference TRBV3-1 and TRBJ1-1, is DTAVSQTPKYLVTQMGNDKSIKCEQNLGHDTMYWYKQDSKKFLKIMFSYNNKELIINETVPNRFSPKSPDKAHLNLHINSLELGDSAVYFCASRLKGGTEAFFGQGTRLTVV.